This paragraph covers one T cell receptor (beta chain) sequence. Its antigen is unknown. Sample-barcoded 5' priming and a J-beta primer mix drove a second PCR of roughly 7 to 11 cycles. CDR3-containing paired-end reads numbering at least 2.5 million came from each sample. Each CDR3 protein gets one entry after TCRdb re-called the 5' RACE reads with MiXCR. The data show roughly 550,000 distinct CDR3 sequences, under 30% seen once. This specimen belongs to a study of blood T cells in healthy people across ages. Whole-study results and caveats: TCR beta diversity correlated strongly with naive T cell percentage.

The sample also formed part of further work on T cells of mothers and their children. From that study: Random nucleotides (2-4) and sample barcodes were added by the M1S primer used in the second PCR.

The sequencing input was blood. This sequence was found in a boy younger than 18 in good health.

CDR3 DNA sequence: TGTGCCAGCAGTGCAAACGGGTCTGGTCGGTCACCCCTCCACTTT. It specifies CASSANGSGRSPLHF. The chain has TRBV27 and TRBJ1-6; D ambiguous. Germline V gives CDR1 MNHEY, CDR2 SMNVEV (reference sequence). The CDR3 covers 15 residues. Between the trimmed V and J ends, which lost 5 bases and 10 bases, there was a span of 18 bases.